Listed here are 27 T cell receptor beta chains from one sample, sequenced in a study of blood T cell repertoires in COVID-19. Using immunoSEQ multiplex PCR, the repertoire was profiled, and TCRdb retains in-frame clones only, with some absent. The sample records approximately 160,000 clones, about 86% being singletons. The specimen sequenced was peripheral blood. The receptors come from a woman in her sixties or seventies with acute or convalescent COVID-19.

This clone has only a few counts. This chain uses TRBV15 with TRBJ1-2; possibly TRBD1 for D (5 bases). The CDR3 runs 13 residues. The germline V gene encodes CDR1 LNHNV and CDR2 YYDKDF (reference sequence). Trimming removed 1 base at V and 4 bases at J, with 7 bases between. The CDR3 region is CATSRGGFYGYTF. In DNA form, the CDR3 reads TGTGCCACCAGCAGAGGGGGCTTCTATGGCTACACCTTC.

This chain uses TRBV6-1 with TRBJ2-2; possibly TRBD2 for D (5 bases). From germline, CDR1 is MNHNS and CDR2 SASEGT. The V gene lost 2 bases and the J gene lost 3 bases, with 10 bases spanning the gap. The CDR3 has 15 amino acids. The CDR3 bases are TGTGCCAGCAGTGAAAGAGGGAGCGACACCGGGGAGCTGTTTTTT. Protein product: CASSERGSDTGELFF.

The V gene is TRBV12-2, the J gene TRBJ1-2; TRBD1 reflects the table's D call only, with no check against the DNA. TRBV12-2 is tagged as a pseudogene. This CDR3 has 18 amino acids. The CDR3 reads CASRLVGTGLTINYGYTF. As DNA, the CDR3 is TGTGCAAGTCGCTTAGTGGGGACAGGACTTACTATTAACTATGGCTACACCTTC.

This chain uses TRBV4-3 with TRBJ2-5, with D perhaps matching TRBD2 (7 bases). V was cut by 4 bases and J by 1 base, with 13 bases left in between. The germline V gene encodes CDR1 LGHNA and CDR2 YSLEER. The CDR3 totals 15 residues. As DNA, the CDR3 is TGCGCCAGCAGCCCATCGGGGGGCCGCCAAGAGACCCAGTACTTC. Encoded protein: CASSPSGGRQETQYF.

The CDR3 protein is CASSVGPRQETQYF. DNA of the CDR3: TGTGCCAGCAGCGTAGGCCCGAGACAAGAGACCCAGTACTTC. The gene calls are TRBV9 and TRBJ2-5; D uncertain. This CDR3 is built from 14 residues. Deletions cut 0 bases from V and 2 bases from J, with 8 bases between. Germline V lookup: CDR1 SGDLS, CDR2 YYNGEE.

The CDR3 region is CAWSSRGGASNQPQHF. The CDR3 DNA is TGTGCCTGGAGTTCCCGCGGAGGGGCAAGCAATCAGCCCCAGCATTTT. The chain joins TRBV30 to TRBJ1-5; possibly TRBD1 for D (5 bases). V dropped 2 bases and J dropped 1 base, with 15 bases sitting between them. Germline V lookup: CDR1 GTSNPN, CDR2 SVGIG (reference sequence). The CDR3 length is 16 residues.

CDR3: CASSSGADYEQYF. CDR3 DNA: TGCGCCAGCAGCTCCGGAGCGGACTACGAGCAGTACTTC. The chain recombines TRBV5-1 with TRBJ2-7; a weak D match, TRBD2 (5 bases). The CDR3 runs to 13 residues. V shed 3 bases and J shed 3 bases, with 10 bases lying between them. Looked up from germline, CDR1 is SGHRS and CDR2 is YFSETQ.

The chain has TRBV5-1 and TRBJ2-7, with TRBD2 matching over 7 bases. Per germline, CDR1 SGHRS and CDR2 YFSETQ. V trimming: 0 bases; J trimming: 0 bases; junction bases outside the gene matches: 3. The CDR3 spans 15 residues. CDR3 nucleotides: TGCGCCAGCAGCTTGGGAGCGGGGAACTCCTACGAGCAGTACTTC. It translates to CASSLGAGNSYEQYF.

The J gene is TRBJ2-1, the V gene TRBV6-2 or TRBV6-3, with 9 nucleotides matching TRBD2. The CDR3 has 17 amino acids. Germline trimming cut 4 bases from V and 0 bases from J; bases unmatched to any gene: 7. CDR1 is MNHEY and CDR2 is SVGEGT in the germline V gene. In DNA form, the CDR3 reads TGTGCCAGCAGTTGGCGACTAGCGGCCTTCTCCTACAATGAGCAGTTCTTC. Protein sequence: CASSWRLAAFSYNEQFF.

The J gene is TRBJ2-6, the V gene TRBV5-5; a possible D gene is TRBD1 (7 bases). The CDR3 length is 18 residues. Germline lookup yields CDR1 SGHKS and CDR2 YYEKEE (reference sequence). With 1 base removed from V and 1 base from J, the gap between germline ends came to 15 bases. The CDR3, as DNA: TGTGCCAGCAGCTTGCGGGGGACAGCGGATTCTGGGGCCAACGTCCTGACTTTC. Translated, it gives CASSLRGTADSGANVLTF.

The CDR3 nucleotides are TGCGCCAGCAGCTTGGCCACGGCAGATACGCAGTATTTT. Its protein is CASSLATADTQYF. The chain carries TRBV5-1 and TRBJ2-3; D is uncertain. Germline V CDR1 and CDR2: SGHRS, YFSETQ. The CDR3 is 13 residues long. Trimming removed 0 bases at V and 4 bases at J, with 6 bases between.

The gene calls are TRBV18 and TRBJ2-5, with TRBD2 identical over 7 bases. CDR3 size: 13 residues. The V segment lost 3 bases and the J segment 5 bases; nucleotides outside the gene matches: 3. Germline V gene sequence: CDR1 KGHSH, CDR2 LQKENI. In nucleotides, the CDR3 is TGTGCCAGCTCACCCAACGGGGGGGAGACCCAGTACTTC. Translated, it gives CASSPNGGETQYF.

This chain joins TRBV7-3 and TRBJ2-1, with 13 nucleotides matching TRBD2. Germline V lookup: CDR1 SGHTA, CDR2 FQGTGA. The length of the CDR3 is 17 residues. V lost 2 bases to trimming and J lost 7 bases; unmatched junction nucleotides: 8. CDR3 coding DNA: TGTGCCAGCAGCTTAGGACTAGCGGGAGCCCGTGGTAATGAGCAGTTCTTC. It yields the protein CASSLGLAGARGNEQFF.

This clone has only a few counts. One end of the junction is discordant with germline, which a read error may explain. The genes are TRBV7-2 and TRBJ1-2, with 7 bases identical to TRBD1. CDR1 is SGHTA, CDR2 FQGNSA, per germline. The CDR3 has 15 residues. CDR3 residues: CASSLGAGGYYGYTF. The DNA for the CDR3 is TGTGCCAGCAGTTTAGGGGCAGGGGGATACTATGGCTACACCTTC. Full variable domain (rest looked up from reference TRBV7-2 and TRBJ1-2): GAGVSQSPSNKVTEKGKDVELRCDPISGHTALYWYRQSLGQGLEFLIYFQGNSAPDKSGLPSDRFSAERTGGSVSTLTIQRTQQEDSAVYLCASSLGAGGYYGYTFGSGTRLTVV.

The J gene is TRBJ2-1, the V gene TRBV6-5; 8 nucleotides agree with TRBD2. Germline CDR1 is MNHEY and CDR2 is SVGAGI. The V segment lost 7 bases and the J segment 10 bases; nucleotides outside the gene matches: 9. The CDR3 runs 13 residues. This CDR3 reads CASTSPGTREQFF. The CDR3, as DNA: TGTGCCAGCACTAGCCCGGGGACTAGGGAGCAGTTCTTC.

V gene TRBV6-5 combines with J gene TRBJ2-1; 7 nucleotides align to TRBD1. With V trimmed by 6 bases and J by 0 bases, 5 bases remained unmatched. The CDR3 is made up of 15 amino acids. Per the germline V gene, CDR1 is MNHEY and CDR2 is SVGAGI. The CDR3 coding sequence is TGTGCCAGCAGCTCGGACAGGAGCTCCTACAATGAGCAGTTCTTC. Its translation: CASSSDRSSYNEQFF.

The rearrangement uses TRBV9 and TRBJ1-3; maybe TRBD1 (6 bases). V was pared by 0 bases and J by 3 bases, with 10 bases between. The CDR3 has 15 amino acids. Germline V gene sequence: CDR1 SGDLS, CDR2 YYNGEE. The CDR3 protein is CASSVDQGSGNTIYF. In nucleotides, the CDR3 is TGTGCCAGCAGCGTAGATCAGGGGAGTGGAAACACCATATATTTT.

The rearrangement joins TRBV7-2 to TRBJ2-2, with 8 bases lining up with TRBD2. The CDR3 length is 19 residues. The junction had 13 bases not matched to a gene; V was cut back by 2 bases and J by 2 bases. CDR1 SGHTA and CDR2 FQGNSA come from the germline V gene. The CDR3 loop is CASSLMAGGGVVNTGELFF. The CDR3 DNA reads TGTGCCAGCAGCTTAATGGCGGGAGGAGGCGTTGTCAACACCGGGGAGCTGTTTTTT.

The CDR3 loop reads CASRPKGPGEKLFF. The CDR3 nucleotides are TGTGCCAGTAGGCCCAAGGGGCCAGGTGAAAAACTGTTTTTT. The genes are TRBV19 and TRBJ1-4; tentatively, D is TRBD1 (5 bases). CDR3 size: 14 residues. The V gene's germline CDR1 is LNHDA and CDR2 SQIVND (reference sequence). Trimming shortened V by 6 bases and J by 7 bases, and 15 bases separated the two germline ends.

This clone was counted a single time. J is TRBJ1-1 and V is TRBV11-3; D remains unclear. Trimming cost V 0 bases and J 1 base, with 6 bases left between them. CDR3 length: 14 amino acids. In germline, CDR1 is SGHNT, CDR2 YENEEA. The CDR3 protein is CASSLDGPNTEAFF. CDR3 DNA sequence: TGTGCCAGCAGCTTAGATGGCCCGAACACTGAAGCTTTCTTT. The whole variable domain, remainder taken from reference TRBV11-3 and TRBJ1-1, is EAGVVQSPRYKIIEKKQPVAFWCNPISGHNTLYWYLQNLGQGPELLIRYENEEAVDDSQLPKDRFSAERLKGVDSTLKIQPAELGDSAVYLCASSLDGPNTEAFFGQGTRLTVV.

V is TRBV4-3 and J is TRBJ1-4; 8 bases agree with TRBD1. Germline CDR1 is LGHNA and CDR2 is YSLEER. The CDR3 consists of 16 residues. The V and J ends lost 5 bases and 8 bases, in that order; junction bases with no gene match: 13. CDR3 sequence reads: CASSEGGLAGGEKLFF. In nucleotides, the CDR3 is TGCGCCAGCAGCGAAGGAGGATTGGCAGGGGGCGAAAAACTGTTTTTT.

This sequence joins TRBV7-2 and TRBJ1-5; 7 positions agree with TRBD1. The germline V gene has CDR1 SGHTA and CDR2 FQGNSA. There are 13 residues in the CDR3. The V segment lost 5 bases and the J segment 4 bases; nucleotides outside the gene matches: 2. CDR3 amino acids: CASSPRGNQPQHF. The CDR3 coding sequence is TGTGCCAGCAGCCCCAGGGGGAATCAGCCCCAGCATTTT.

This clone was picked up one time. This rearrangement joins TRBV5-1 to TRBJ1-1; 9 bases line up with TRBD1. The J segment lost 8 bases and the V segment lost 7 bases, leaving 12 bases of the junction unmatched. This CDR3 has 14 residues. CDR1 is SGHRS, CDR2 YFSETQ, per germline. CDR3 in amino acids: CASSTHRTGEEAFF. The CDR3 DNA reads TGCGCCAGCTCAACCCATAGGACAGGGGAAGAAGCTTTCTTT.

The chain uses TRBV6-2 or TRBV6-3 and TRBJ1-2, with a weak D call TRBD1 (6 bases). Germline V gene data show CDR1 as MNHEY and CDR2 as SVGEGT. V was pared by 4 bases and J by 6 bases, with 12 bases between. This CDR3 comprises 13 residues. CDR3 in amino acids: CASSLQGWNGYTF. The CDR3 DNA sequence: TGTGCCAGCAGTTTACAGGGTTGGAATGGCTACACCTTC.

This clone was counted a single time. The chain uses TRBV6-6 and TRBJ2-2, with 9 bases identical to TRBD1. Losses at the gene ends were 8 bases for V and 6 bases for J; bases not matched to a gene: 7. CDR1 is MNHNY and CDR2 is SVGAGI in the germline V gene (reference sequence). The CDR3 totals 14 residues. The CDR3 spells CASQGQGRAGELFF. The CDR3 bases are TGTGCCAGCCAGGGACAGGGCAGGGCCGGGGAGCTGTTTTTT.

The chain is built from TRBV4-3 and TRBJ2-1, with 8 positions matching TRBD1. With 1 base clipped from V and 13 bases from J, the junction kept 6 bases outside the gene matches. This CDR3 contains 13 residues. Germline CDR1 LGHNA, CDR2 YSLEER. In DNA, the CDR3 is TGCGCCAGCAGCCAAGCGGACAGGGCGATCCAGTTCTTC. The encoded protein is CASSQADRAIQFF.

This chain uses TRBV5-8 with TRBJ2-1, with D possibly being TRBD2 (5 bases). Germline V gives CDR1 SGHTS, CDR2 YDEGEE. V was shortened by 2 bases and J by 6 bases, with 12 bases between the two germline ends. This CDR3 is 14 amino acids long. CDR3 in DNA: TGTGCCAGCAGCTTAGACACTACTAGCAATGAGCAGTTCTTC. Residues: CASSLDTTSNEQFF.